This T cell receptor (beta chain) comes out of a study of T-cell reconstitution after alpha-beta-depleted transplantation in children. Researchers prepared the TCRbeta library using unique molecular identifiers, the study reports. Using its own MiXCR run on the PCR reads, TCRdb lists one record per CDR3 protein. The data contain about 980,000 distinct CDR3 sequences, about 30% of them seen just once; the ten biggest clones take up about 28%. CDR3 length: 13 amino acids. V lost 5 bases, J lost 8 bases, and 13 bases lay in between. Germline-derived CDR1 and CDR2 are SGHAT and FQNNGV. In the case of this clonotype: The antigen is not known.

Study-level results: Once a year had passed after transplant, T-cell counts and diversity came mostly from newly produced T cells.

The sample was PBMCs, mostly from graft donor cells, taken 360 days after TCRalphabeta/CD19-depleted stem cell transplant. This TCR was recovered from a boy less than two years old who had a stem cell transplant for SCID, so the T cells may come from the graft donor. The V gene is TRBV11-2, the J gene TRBJ2-1, with D unclear. The CDR3 loop reads CASSPRYCDEQFF. CDR3 coding DNA: TGTGCCAGCAGCCCCCGCTATTGTGATGAGCAGTTCTTC.